These 5 T cell receptor beta chains originate from one sample sequenced in a study of beta chain features in type 1 diabetes. Their antigens are not known. The investigators reverse transcribed all of the isolated RNA, so they sequenced expressed TCRB transcripts. Clones were sequenced by immunoSEQ multiplex PCR, and TCRdb holds only the in-frame ones, with some missing. The profile shows 600,000 to 700,000 clones, over 10% of them singletons. Study results and caveats: TCRB CDR3s were moderately but significantly shorter in Type 1 diabetes patients in all four CD4+ subsets.

Sequencing used naive CD4+ T cells from blood. The origin of the receptors is a man aged 25-45 years with type 1 diabetes.

The chain combines TRBV7-2 with TRBJ2-5; D call uncertain. The CDR3 covers 14 residues. Germline-derived CDR1 and CDR2 are SGHTA and FQGNSA. V lost 5 bases to trimming and J lost 7 bases, with 17 bases between them. In nucleotides, the CDR3 is TGTGCCAGCAGCCCCGACGGCCCTCCGCGGACCCAGTACTTC. It is translated as CASSPDGPPRTQYF.

This clone showed up just a few times. J is TRBJ2-5 and V is TRBV11-3; D is uncertain. Trimming left V 1 base short and J 2 bases short, with 8 bases between. The CDR3 runs to 14 residues. Germline lookup yields CDR1 SGHNT and CDR2 YENEEA. The CDR3 is CASSLGVQQETQYF. In nucleotides, the CDR3 is TGTGCCAGCAGCTTAGGGGTACAGCAAGAGACCCAGTACTTC.

DNA of the CDR3: TGTGCCAGCAGCTCAGTAGCGCGGACGGGTGAGCAGTTCTTC. As protein: CASSSVARTGEQFF. The rearrangement joins TRBV7-8 to TRBJ2-1; D might be TRBD2 (5 bases). V lost 4 bases, J lost 9 bases, and 16 bases lay in between. Germline values: CDR1 SGHVS, CDR2 FQNEAQ. The CDR3 totals 14 residues.

The V call is TRBV5-4, the J call TRBJ2-1; 7 bases match TRBD1. Germline CDR1 is SGHNT and CDR2 is YYREEE (reference sequence). V lost 0 bases and J lost 4; bases outside the gene matches: 13. This CDR3 comprises 18 residues. CDR3 residues: CASSLDRGSVPIYNEQFF. The CDR3 bases are TGTGCCAGCAGCTTGGACAGGGGATCAGTTCCAATTTACAATGAGCAGTTCTTC.

This chain links TRBV7-9 with TRBJ2-1; 8 bases line up with TRBD1. Trimming cost V 0 bases and J 3 bases; bases outside gene matches: 1. The CDR3 has 15 amino acids. From germline, CDR1 is SEHNR and CDR2 FQNEAQ (reference sequence). CDR3 DNA: TGTGCCAGCAGCTTAGCAGACAGGGGCTACAATGAGCAGTTCTTC. Translated: CASSLADRGYNEQFF.